Each of the 32 T cell receptor beta chains below was sequenced from the same sample in a study of OX40 agonist ivuxolimab in advanced cancers. This table comes from immunoSEQ multiplex PCR, and its TCRdb copy is limited to in-frame clones, with some not included. Here the sample spans around 70,000 clones, 75% to 85% being singletons. This sample comprised CD4+ or CD8+ T cells sorted from blood, obtained in a trial of the OX40 agonist ivuxolimab. The receptors were sampled from an adult with an advanced solid tumor such as melanoma, head and neck, liver or kidney cancer.

This clone was picked up one time. The chain employs TRBV4-3 and TRBJ1-5, with TRBD1 as a possible D gene (5 bases). Trimming shortened V by 0 bases and J by 2 bases, and 14 bases separated the two germline ends. The V gene's germline CDR1 is LGHNA and CDR2 YSLEER. The CDR3 is 17 residues long. The CDR3 loop is CASSQDRVIRGNQPQHF. DNA for the CDR3: TGCGCCAGCAGCCAAGACAGGGTAATAAGGGGCAATCAGCCCCAGCATTTT.

V gene TRBV27 combines with J gene TRBJ2-1; no clear D. The CDR3 has 13 residues. V lost 5 bases to trimming and J lost 11 bases, with 16 bases between them. Germline CDR1 is MNHEY and CDR2 is SMNVEV (reference sequence). CDR3 loop: CASSPQFNYQQFF. The CDR3 DNA follows: TGTGCCAGCAGTCCCCAATTTAATTATCAGCAGTTCTTC.

Concerning this clone itself: Other DNA sequences within the sample encode an identical CDR3. The V gene is TRBV7-2, the J gene TRBJ2-3, with D perhaps matching TRBD2 (5 bases). The CDR3 has 15 amino acids. The V end was cut by 5 bases, the J end by 0 bases, with 12 bases between. The germline gives CDR1 SGHTA, CDR2 FQGNSA. The CDR3 sequence: CASSPAGTSTDTQYF. CDR3 sequence (DNA): TGTGCCAGCAGCCCTGCGGGCACTAGCACAGATACGCAGTATTTT. Full variable domain (missing parts from reference TRBV7-2 and TRBJ2-3): GAGVSQSPSNKVTEKGKDVELRCDPISGHTALYWYRQSLGQGLEFLIYFQGNSAPDKSGLPSDRFSAERTGGSVSTLTIQRTQQEDSAVYLCASSPAGTSTDTQYFGPGTRLTVL.

The J gene is TRBJ2-5, the V gene TRBV19, with 8 bases identical to TRBD1. The CDR3 loop spans 13 amino acids. J was trimmed by 3 bases and V by 5 bases; bases with no gene match: 2. CDR1 and CDR2 (germline): LNHDA, SQIVND (reference sequence). For the CDR3, the DNA is TGTGCCAGTAGTTCACAGGGGGAAGAGACCCAGTACTTC. Its protein product is CASSSQGEETQYF.

The V call is TRBV7-2, the J call TRBJ2-3, with D possibly TRBD2 on 6 matching bases. Trimming took off 2 bases at V and 0 bases at J, with 12 bases between the two ends. The CDR3 has 16 residues. The germline CDR1 and CDR2 sequences are SGHTA and FQGNSA. The CDR3 DNA is TGTGCCAGCAGCTTAATTGGGGGGTACAGCACAGATACGCAGTATTTT. It encodes CASSLIGGYSTDTQYF.

This clone was detected only once. The chain has TRBV19 and TRBJ2-7, with TRBD1 matching 7 bases. After removal of 4 bases from V and 2 bases from J, the junction contained 8 bases not matched to a gene. The CDR3 has 15 amino acids. Germline V CDR1 and CDR2: LNHDA, SQIVND (reference sequence). CDR3 nucleotide sequence: TGTGCCAGTAGTAGGCATCGGGACAGTACCTACGAGCAGTACTTC. Residues: CASSRHRDSTYEQYF.

J is TRBJ1-4 and V is TRBV5-4; TRBD1 matches at 7 bases. J gave up 5 bases and V 3 bases, and 4 bases lay outside the gene matches. The CDR3 sequence is 14 residues long. Germline lookup yields CDR1 SGHNT and CDR2 YYREEE (reference sequence). The CDR3 nucleotides read TGTGCCAGCAGCTCGGGACAGAGAAATGAAAAACTGTTTTTT. Translating it yields CASSSGQRNEKLFF.

V and J are TRBV18 and TRBJ2-1; a weak D match, TRBD2 (7 bases). Looked up from germline, CDR1 is KGHSH and CDR2 is LQKENI. CDR3 size: 17 residues. The V and J ends lost 4 bases and 5 bases respectively, with 21 bases between them. CDR3 bases: TGTGCCAGCTCACACTCCCGGGGCGGGGGACACAACAATGAGCAGTTCTTC. This codes for CASSHSRGGGHNNEQFF.

The rearrangement joins TRBV7-8 to TRBJ1-3; no definite D call. V was clipped by 3 bases and J by 4 bases, with 4 bases between them. Germline CDR1 reads SGHVS; CDR2 reads FQNEAQ. CDR3 length: 12 residues. The CDR3 sequence is CASSFSGNTIYF. DNA of the CDR3: TGTGCCAGCAGCTTTAGCGGAAACACCATATATTTT.

The chain employs TRBV19 and TRBJ1-1; 10 nucleotides align to TRBD1. Trimming at V came to 4 bases and at J to 4 bases, leaving 3 bases not matched to a gene. The CDR3 has 14 amino acids. CDR1 is LNHDA and CDR2 is SQIVND in the germline V gene (reference sequence). This CDR3 is CASSSRTGGTEAFF. The CDR3 DNA is TGTGCCAGTAGTAGCCGGACAGGGGGCACTGAAGCTTTCTTT.

The chain couples TRBV6-5 to TRBJ1-1; D remains unclear. This CDR3 region has 13 residues. Germline loops: CDR1 MNHEY, CDR2 SVGAGI. V dropped 0 bases and J dropped 4 bases, with 6 bases sitting between them. CDR3: CASSYSTRTEAFF. CDR3 sequence (DNA): TGTGCCAGCAGTTACTCGACCCGCACTGAAGCTTTCTTT.

The chain links TRBV5-1 to TRBJ2-3; D is ambiguous. The CDR3 spans 14 residues. The germline CDR1 and CDR2 sequences are SGHRS and YFSETQ. V lost 0 bases, J lost 4 bases, and 9 bases lay in between. Here the CDR3 DNA reads TGCGCCAGCAGCTTGGCCGCAGGAGCAGATACGCAGTATTTT. This gives the protein CASSLAAGADTQYF.

V gene TRBV6-1 combines with J gene TRBJ1-5, with a tentative D call TRBD1 (6 bases). This CDR3 comprises 15 residues. Germline-derived CDR1 and CDR2 are MNHNS and SASEGT. V shed 4 bases and J shed 6 bases, with 16 bases lying between them. Here the CDR3 reads CASSVGGIRGQPQHF. In DNA, the CDR3 is TGTGCCAGCAGTGTAGGGGGGATAAGGGGTCAGCCCCAGCATTTT.

The chain combines TRBV6-1 with TRBJ1-6; no firm D call. Germline V CDR1 and CDR2: MNHNS, SASEGT. V lost 0 bases and J 9 bases, leaving 9 bases between the germline ends. CDR3 length: 14 residues. CDR3 amino acids: CASSEALRTSPLHF. CDR3 nucleotide sequence: TGTGCCAGCAGTGAAGCTCTCCGCACTTCACCCCTCCACTTT.

This chain uses TRBV19 with TRBJ2-3; 8 bases align to TRBD2. Germline V gene data show CDR1 as LNHDA and CDR2 as SQIVND (reference sequence). The CDR3 consists of 18 residues. Unmatched junction bases numbered 12, after V lost 0 bases and J lost 4 bases. This chain's CDR3 is CASSIDPPRGTRSDTQYF. Written as DNA, the CDR3 is TGTGCCAGTAGTATAGATCCTCCACGGGGGACTAGATCAGATACGCAGTATTTT.

The chain couples TRBV5-1 to TRBJ2-1; TRBD1 aligns across 7 bases. J gave up 4 bases and V 3 bases, and 10 bases lay outside the gene matches. CDR3 length: 16 amino acids. Germline V gene lookup returns CDR1 SGHRS and CDR2 YFSETQ. DNA for the CDR3: TGCGCCAGCAGCTCAGACCTAACGGGACAGTACAATGAGCAGTTCTTC. As protein: CASSSDLTGQYNEQFF.

The chain couples TRBV6-5 to TRBJ1-5, with D unclear. The CDR3 consists of 14 residues. Germline V gene data show CDR1 as MNHEY and CDR2 as SVGAGI. Deletions cut 6 bases from V and 4 bases from J, with 13 bases between. The chain's CDR3 is CASSPLGGNQPQHF. The CDR3 nucleotides are TGTGCCAGCAGCCCCTTGGGTGGGAATCAGCCCCAGCATTTT.

The V gene is TRBV6-5, the J gene TRBJ2-3; D gene unclear. V gave up 0 bases and J gave up 1 base, with 11 bases separating them. The germline CDR1 and CDR2 sequences are MNHEY and SVGAGI. The CDR3 loop spans 16 amino acids. CDR3 loop: CASSYSWPQGTDTQYF. In nucleotides, the CDR3 is TGTGCCAGCAGTTACTCATGGCCCCAGGGCACAGATACGCAGTATTTT.

The CDR3 sequence: CASRRTGLTYEQYF. Here the CDR3 DNA reads TGTGCCAGCAGACGGACAGGGTTAACCTACGAGCAGTACTTC. The chain uses TRBV7-2 and TRBJ2-7; 8 bases are shared with TRBD1. Trimming took 6 bases from V and 2 from J; bases not matched to a gene: 6. The CDR3 is 14 residues long. Germline V gene lookup returns CDR1 SGHTA and CDR2 FQGNSA.

This chain links TRBV7-9 with TRBJ1-6; 11 nucleotides match TRBD1. The J segment lost 7 bases and the V segment lost 5 bases, leaving 4 bases of the junction unmatched. CDR1 SEHNR and CDR2 FQNEAQ come from the germline V gene (reference sequence). CDR3 length: 15 amino acids. The CDR3 DNA is TGTGCCAGCAGCGCCGGGACAGGGGGGAATTCACCCCTCCACTTT. Residues: CASSAGTGGNSPLHF.

The chain links TRBV7-2 to TRBJ2-5; 8 nucleotides line up with TRBD2. The germline V gene has CDR1 SGHTA and CDR2 FQGNSA. V was pared by 2 bases and J by 4 bases, with 3 bases of the junction left unmatched. The CDR3 length is 14 residues. CDR3 sequence: CASSLQSGGETQYF. CDR3 nucleotides: TGTGCCAGCAGCTTACAAAGCGGGGGAGAGACCCAGTACTTC.

The V call is TRBV7-2, the J call TRBJ1-5, with 7 bases matching TRBD1. The CDR3 is 15 amino acids. CDR1 is SGHTA, CDR2 FQGNSA, per germline. V trimming: 5 bases; J trimming: 4 bases; junction bases outside the gene matches: 8. The CDR3 spells CASSRWTGQNQPQHF. The CDR3 DNA sequence: TGTGCCAGCAGCCGTTGGACAGGCCAGAATCAGCCCCAGCATTTT.

V gene TRBV4-1 combines with J gene TRBJ2-7; D possibly corresponds to TRBD1 (5 bases). Between the trimmed V and J ends, which lost 0 bases and 2 bases, there was a span of 14 bases. The CDR3 totals 16 residues. Germline values: CDR1 MGHRA, CDR2 YSYEKL. The CDR3 protein is CASSQDRRGLTYEQYF. In DNA form, the CDR3 reads TGCGCCAGCAGCCAAGATCGAAGGGGCCTTACCTACGAGCAGTACTTC.

The genes are TRBV7-2 and TRBJ2-7; 8 bases are a match to TRBD1. CDR1 and CDR2 (germline): SGHTA, FQGNSA. Trimming cost V 5 bases and J 4 bases; bases outside gene matches: 10. The CDR3 is 15 amino acids. The CDR3 spells CASSTQTGEGYEQYF. Here the CDR3 DNA reads TGTGCCAGCAGCACCCAGACAGGGGAAGGTTACGAGCAGTACTTC.

This clone was observed a handful of times. This sequence joins TRBV2 and TRBJ1-2; TRBD1 agrees at 8 bases. CDR3 size: 13 residues. The germline V gene has CDR1 SNHLY and CDR2 FYNNEI. V trimming: 5 bases; J trimming: 6 bases; junction bases outside the gene matches: 5. CDR3: CASSTRQGNGYTF. CDR3 coding DNA: TGTGCCAGCAGTACACGACAGGGGAATGGCTACACCTTC. The entire variable domain, with the rest obtained from reference TRBV2 and TRBJ1-2, is as follows: EPEVTQTPSHQVTQMGQEVILRCVPISNHLYFYWYRQILGQKVEFLVSFYNNEISEKSEIFDDQFSVERPDGSNFTLKIRSTKLEDSAMYFCASSTRQGNGYTFGSGTRLTVV.

This clone was seen more than once but under ten times. The J gene is TRBJ1-1, the V gene TRBV7-8; D is unclear. Per germline, CDR1 SGHVS and CDR2 FQNEAQ. CDR3 size: 13 residues. Trimming removed 7 bases at V and 4 bases at J, with 13 bases between. The CDR3, as DNA: TGTGCCAGCACTTCTCGCTGGGTCACTGAAGCTTTCTTT. It translates to CASTSRWVTEAFF.

The CDR3 loop reads CASSRLGQGNSPLHF. Here the CDR3 DNA reads TGTGCCAGCAGCCGCCTGGGACAGGGAAATTCACCCCTCCACTTT. The J gene is TRBJ1-6, the V gene TRBV7-2, with 9 bases fitting TRBD1. The CDR3 is made up of 15 amino acids. Looked up from germline, CDR1 is SGHTA and CDR2 is FQGNSA. V trimming: 5 bases; J trimming: 7 bases; junction bases outside the gene matches: 6.

The table lists this clone with a few counts. The V and J genes are TRBV9 and TRBJ2-7; 8 positions match TRBD1. The CDR3 length is 14 residues. The ends lost 3 bases at V and 2 bases at J; junction bases unmatched: 4. Germline V gene lookup returns CDR1 SGDLS and CDR2 YYNGEE. CDR3 residues: CASSAQGVPYEQYF. CDR3 in DNA: TGTGCCAGCAGCGCACAGGGGGTTCCCTACGAGCAGTACTTC.

The chain employs TRBV29-1 and TRBJ2-2, with D perhaps matching TRBD2 (5 bases). V lost 4 bases, J lost 5 bases, and 11 bases lay in between. The germline V gene encodes CDR1 SQVTM and CDR2 ANQGSEA. The CDR3 runs 13 residues. CDR3: CSVGSAVTGELFF. CDR3 DNA sequence: TGCAGCGTTGGATCAGCGGTAACCGGGGAGCTGTTTTTT.

The V gene is TRBV7-2, the J gene TRBJ1-5, with no clear D. V was cut by 1 base and J by 2 bases, with 9 bases left in between. The CDR3 consists of 15 residues. Germline assignment: CDR1 SGHTA and CDR2 FQGNSA. CDR3: CASSLGVVGNQPQHF. DNA for the CDR3: TGTGCCAGCAGCTTAGGGGTTGTTGGCAATCAGCCCCAGCATTTT.

The chain links TRBV6-5 to TRBJ1-5; D uncertain. The germline V gene encodes CDR1 MNHEY and CDR2 SVGAGI. The ends were cut back, 4 bases at V and 4 bases at J, with 11 bases in the middle. The CDR3 runs to 14 residues. The DNA for the CDR3 is TGTGCCAGCAGTTCAATGGCGGGAAATCAGCCCCAGCATTTT. As protein: CASSSMAGNQPQHF.

CDR3 bases: TGCGCCAGCAGCCAAGACTCTCGGGTTTACCTAGGCGAGCAGTACTTC. This encodes CASSQDSRVYLGEQYF. The chain carries TRBV4-3 and TRBJ2-7, with no clear D. V was clipped by 0 bases and J by 6 bases, with 18 bases between them. This CDR3 contains 16 residues. Germline V gene data show CDR1 as LGHNA and CDR2 as YSLEER.